Given below is one TCR beta chain in context. The method was immunoSEQ multiplex PCR; TCRdb's version includes in-frame clones alone and lacks a portion of them. The sample comprises roughly 32,000 clones, 75% to 95% of which are singletons, and around 3.9% rests with the top ten. The data derive from a study of T cell changes during pregnancy in multiple sclerosis. Sequences were derived from CD8+ T cells from peripheral blood mononuclear cells, sampled in the second trimester of pregnancy. This clonotype was obtained from a female donor in good health, enrolled as a control in a pregnancy study.

The CDR3 spells CSVGGDSHYEQYF. The CDR3 bases are TGCAGCGTTGGAGGGGACAGTCACTACGAGCAGTACTTC. The V call is TRBV29-1, the J call TRBJ2-7; 7 bases match TRBD1. The CDR3 is made up of 13 amino acids. After removal of 4 bases from V and 3 bases from J, the junction contained 6 bases not matched to a gene. Per the germline V gene, CDR1 is SQVTM and CDR2 is ANQGSEA.